Described below is a single T cell receptor (beta chain) sequence and its context. What it binds is not known. CDR1 and CDR2 (germline): SEHNR, FQNEAQ (reference sequence). V was pared by 11 bases and J by 6 bases, with 5 bases of the junction left unmatched. The CDR3 is 13 amino acids. With RNA at 10%, 30% or 50%, naive CD8 libraries came from roughly 20,000 to 1,000,000 sorted cells. The sample comes from a study of molecular identifiers for immune sequencing clone quantification. Overall study results and limits: Clonotypes topping 20 RNA copies carried over 97% of effector molecules but under 1% of naive ones. Even with more than 950,000 naive cells present, spiked Jurkat TCR RNA from one cell was reportedly detectable.

TCR libraries were built in bulk with a published protocol and specific TCR primers. TCRdb ran MiXCR on the PCR reads and lists one entry per CDR3 protein. This sample has about 510,000 distinct CDR3 sequences, with over 20% found just once. The source is a human donor in good health. Some libraries in this study had Jurkat cell RNA spiked in. Sample: naive CD8+ T cells from blood, with Jurkat cell RNA spiked in. Stated subset: FACS-sorted CD8+CD4-CCR7+CD45RA+ naive T cells. The chain carries TRBV7-9 and TRBJ2-1; 12 bases align to TRBD2. CDR3 DNA: TGTGCCGGCGGGACTAGCGGGTCCAATGAGCAGTTCTTC. It codes for CAGGTSGSNEQFF.